What follows is one T cell receptor (beta chain) and its context. Its antigen is not identified. The PCR had 60 Vbeta and 13 Jbeta primers. Study processing details: As a later analysis found, there were 60 million to 90 million unique TCR beta chains, of which approximately 10 million were shared. Clones were sequenced by immunoSEQ multiplex PCR, and TCRdb holds only the in-frame ones, with some missing. From that table come the V and J calls and clone size; the DNA was used to work out D and trimming. The table has around 230,000 clones, around 84% seen once. Though probably carrying unrecorded immune exposures, donors were nominally healthy at sampling. This specimen comes from a study of cytomegalovirus exposure and HLA in healthy donors. Notes on the study in general: Sequencing likely caused a cluster of highly shared sequence variants. Sequencing depth roughly uniform across donors was assumed in presence/absence analyses.

V lost 1 base and J 3 bases, leaving 17 bases between the germline ends. The CDR3 covers 17 residues. Germline CDR1 SNHLY, CDR2 FYNNEI. This chain connects TRBV2 to TRBJ2-3; TRBD2 might be the D (7 bases). The sequence was obtained from a girl between 2 and 10 years old in good health and CMV-seronegative. The sample taken for sequencing was PBMCs. The chain's CDR3 is CASSEGPWGGLTDTQYF. The CDR3 coding sequence is TGTGCCAGCAGTGAAGGTCCTTGGGGGGGCCTGACAGATACGCAGTATTTT.